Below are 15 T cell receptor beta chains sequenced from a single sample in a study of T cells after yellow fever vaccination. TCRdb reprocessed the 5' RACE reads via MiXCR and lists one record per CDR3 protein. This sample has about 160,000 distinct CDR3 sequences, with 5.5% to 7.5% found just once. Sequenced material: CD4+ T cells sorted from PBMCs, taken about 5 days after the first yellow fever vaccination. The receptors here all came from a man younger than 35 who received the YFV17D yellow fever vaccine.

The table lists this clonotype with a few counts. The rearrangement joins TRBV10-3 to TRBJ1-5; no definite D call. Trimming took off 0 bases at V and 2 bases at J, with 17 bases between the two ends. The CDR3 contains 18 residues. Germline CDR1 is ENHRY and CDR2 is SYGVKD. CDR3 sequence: CAISESKVKTKGNQPQHF. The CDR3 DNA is TGTGCCATCAGTGAGTCGAAAGTCAAGACCAAGGGCAATCAGCCCCAGCATTTT.

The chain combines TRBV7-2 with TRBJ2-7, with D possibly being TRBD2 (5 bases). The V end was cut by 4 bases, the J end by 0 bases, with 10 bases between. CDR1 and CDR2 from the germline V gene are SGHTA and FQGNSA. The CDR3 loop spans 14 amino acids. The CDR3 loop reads CASSWVEGSYEQYF. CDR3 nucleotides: TGTGCCAGCAGCTGGGTTGAGGGCTCCTACGAGCAGTACTTC.

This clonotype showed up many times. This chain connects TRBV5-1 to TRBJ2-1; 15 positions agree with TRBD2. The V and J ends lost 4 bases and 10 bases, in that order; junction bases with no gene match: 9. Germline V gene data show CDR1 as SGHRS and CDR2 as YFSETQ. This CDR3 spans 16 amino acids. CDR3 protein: CASSAGLAGGLQEQFF. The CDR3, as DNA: TGCGCCAGCAGCGCGGGACTAGCGGGGGGACTACAGGAGCAGTTCTTC.

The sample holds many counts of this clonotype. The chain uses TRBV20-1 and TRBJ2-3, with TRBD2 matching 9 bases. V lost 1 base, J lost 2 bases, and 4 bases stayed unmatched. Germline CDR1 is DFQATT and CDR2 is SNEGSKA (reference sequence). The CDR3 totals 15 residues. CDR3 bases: TGCAGTGCTAGAGTCGGGACTAGCATCACAGATACGCAGTATTTT. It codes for CSARVGTSITDTQYF.

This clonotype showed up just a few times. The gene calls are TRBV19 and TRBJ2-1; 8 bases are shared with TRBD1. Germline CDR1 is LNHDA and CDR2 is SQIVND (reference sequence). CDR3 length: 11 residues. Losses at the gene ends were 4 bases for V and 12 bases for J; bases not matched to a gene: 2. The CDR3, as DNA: TGTGCCAGTAGTAACGGACAGGGGCAGTTCTTC. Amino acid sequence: CASSNGQGQFF.

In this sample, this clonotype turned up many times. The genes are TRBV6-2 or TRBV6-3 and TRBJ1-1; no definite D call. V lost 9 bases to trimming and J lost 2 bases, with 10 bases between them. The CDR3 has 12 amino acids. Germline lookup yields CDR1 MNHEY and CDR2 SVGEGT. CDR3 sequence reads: CASCRRNTEAFF. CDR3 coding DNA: TGTGCCAGTTGCAGGCGAAACACTGAAGCTTTCTTT.

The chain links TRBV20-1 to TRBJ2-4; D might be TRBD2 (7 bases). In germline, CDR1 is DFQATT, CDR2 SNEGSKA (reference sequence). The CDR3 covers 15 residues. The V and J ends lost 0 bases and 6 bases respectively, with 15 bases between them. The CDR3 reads CSAREGGGGGNIQYF. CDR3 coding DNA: TGCAGTGCTAGAGAAGGGGGGGGAGGCGGAAACATTCAGTACTTC.

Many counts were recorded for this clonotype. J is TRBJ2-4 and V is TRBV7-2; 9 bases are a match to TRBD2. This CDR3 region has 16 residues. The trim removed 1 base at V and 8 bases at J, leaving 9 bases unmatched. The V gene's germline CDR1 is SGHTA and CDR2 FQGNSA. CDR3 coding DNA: TGTGCCAGCAGCTTAGAAGCGGGGGGATTGGGGTACATTCAGTACTTC. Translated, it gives CASSLEAGGLGYIQYF.

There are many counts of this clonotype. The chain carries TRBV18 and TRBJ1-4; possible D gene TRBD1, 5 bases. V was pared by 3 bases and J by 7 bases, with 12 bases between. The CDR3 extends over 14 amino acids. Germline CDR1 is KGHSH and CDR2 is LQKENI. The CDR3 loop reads CASSPYQGGEKLFF. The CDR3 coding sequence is TGTGCCAGCTCACCGTACCAGGGTGGTGAAAAACTGTTTTTT.

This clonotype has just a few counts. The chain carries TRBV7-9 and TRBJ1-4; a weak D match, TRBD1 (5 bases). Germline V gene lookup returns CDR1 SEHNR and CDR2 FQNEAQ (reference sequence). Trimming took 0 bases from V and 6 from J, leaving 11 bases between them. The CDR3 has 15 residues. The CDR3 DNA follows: TGTGCCAGCAGCTTAGCTCAGGGAGTCGATGAAAAACTGTTTTTT. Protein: CASSLAQGVDEKLFF.

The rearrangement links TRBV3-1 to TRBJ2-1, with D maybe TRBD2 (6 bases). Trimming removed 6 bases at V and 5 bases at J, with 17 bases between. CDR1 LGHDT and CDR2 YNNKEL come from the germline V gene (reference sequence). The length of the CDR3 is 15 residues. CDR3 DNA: TGTGCCAGCAGTCTTCCGGGAGATACCAACAATGAGCAGTTCTTC. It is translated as CASSLPGDTNNEQFF.

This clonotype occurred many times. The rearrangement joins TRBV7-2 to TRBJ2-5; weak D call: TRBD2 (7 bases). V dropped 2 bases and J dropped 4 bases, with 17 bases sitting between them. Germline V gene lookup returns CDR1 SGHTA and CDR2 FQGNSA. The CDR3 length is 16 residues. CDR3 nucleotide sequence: TGTGCCAGCAGCTTAAATGGGGGGGCCTCCGCAGAGACCCAGTACTTC. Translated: CASSLNGGASAETQYF.

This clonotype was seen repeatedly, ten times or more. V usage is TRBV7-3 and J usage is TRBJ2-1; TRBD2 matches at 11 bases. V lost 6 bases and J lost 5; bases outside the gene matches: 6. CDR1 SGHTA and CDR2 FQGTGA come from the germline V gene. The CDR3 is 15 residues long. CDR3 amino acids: CASSQMGLADNEQFF. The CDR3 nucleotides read TGTGCCAGCAGTCAGATGGGACTAGCGGACAATGAGCAGTTCTTC.

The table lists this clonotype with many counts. The CDR3 spells CSVVWGRDQPQHF. The CDR3 coding sequence is TGCAGCGTTGTTTGGGGACGGGATCAGCCCCAGCATTTT. The rearrangement uses TRBV29-1 and TRBJ1-5; a possible D gene is TRBD1 (5 bases). The CDR3 runs 13 residues. Trimming cost V 4 bases and J 5 bases, with 12 bases left between them. CDR1 SQVTM and CDR2 ANQGSEA come from the germline V gene.

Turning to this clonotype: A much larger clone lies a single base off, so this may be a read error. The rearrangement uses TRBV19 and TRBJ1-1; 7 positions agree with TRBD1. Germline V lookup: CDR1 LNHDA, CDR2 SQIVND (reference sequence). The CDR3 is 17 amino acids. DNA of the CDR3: TGTGTCAGTAGTAAATTCCCGGGGATCCTGGGACAGACTGAAGCTTTCTTT. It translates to CVSSKFPGILGQTEAFF.